This T cell receptor (beta chain) comes out of a study of siplizumab effects on memory and regulatory T cells. Study-level points and caveats: The naive T cell population seemed more diverse than memory cells and seemed a major contributor to the alloresponse.

The method was immunoSEQ multiplex PCR; TCRdb's version includes in-frame clones alone and lacks a portion of them. The sample carries some 40,000 clones, 89% recorded once. As for this clone: Its antigen is unidentified.

V lost 4 bases, J lost 9 bases, and 17 bases lay in between. Germline CDR1 reads SGHTS; CDR2 reads YDEGEE. The CDR3 totals 14 residues. Specimen: naive CD4+ T cells sorted from blood. This receptor was obtained from a human donor in good health. J is TRBJ1-5 and V is TRBV5-8; D might be TRBD1 (6 bases). The CDR3 DNA sequence: TGTGCCAGCAGCCTGACAGGCGGCCCCCGGCCCCAGCATTTT. Its translation: CASSLTGGPRPQHF.